The present T cell receptor beta chain was sequenced within a study of T cells after posttransplantation cyclophosphamide. The sample holds a few counts of this clone. Its target is not known. Study-wide results and caveats: Recipient CMV seropositivity and CMV reactivation strongly tracked TRB clonality.

The CDR3 sequence is 14 residues long. Per germline, CDR1 LGHNA and CDR2 YSLEER. Germline trimming cut 4 bases from V and 11 bases from J; bases unmatched to any gene: 8. The related graft donor's blood sample was taken on the day of bone marrow donation. Clones were sequenced by immunoSEQ multiplex PCR, and TCRdb holds only the in-frame ones, with some missing. The specimen has about 24,000 clones, none found just once. The rearrangement uses TRBV4-3 and TRBJ2-5, with TRBD1 matching 12 bases. The source of this sequence is an older woman in good health, CMV-negative, and a related stem cell transplant donor. The specimen was PBMCs. The CDR3 loop reads CASSPQGQGAGQYF. DNA of the CDR3: TGCGCCAGCAGCCCCCAGGGACAGGGGGCAGGGCAGTACTTC.